This note documents a single T cell receptor (beta chain) sequence. Antigen: not known. This entry belongs to a study of T cell responses to AZD1222 COVID-19 vaccine. Study overall: Second-dose intervals of approximately 4 or approximately 12 weeks were pooled.

The CDR3 has 12 amino acids. The V and J ends lost 3 bases and 15 bases respectively, with 15 bases between them. CDR1 and CDR2 (germline): MNHNS, SASEGT. Overall study findings and caveats: Spike-specific TCR breadth and depth went up after people got two AZD1222 doses. Donors were chiefly white British, with a greater number of females, and clonal diversity was perhaps underestimated. Just a handful of AZD1222 recipients tested seropositive at baseline.

Using immunoSEQ multiplex PCR, the repertoire was profiled, and TCRdb retains in-frame clones only, with some absent. Altogether 95,000 to 110,000 clones are present, roughly 91% being singletons, with the ten largest covering about 5%. The TCR was taken from an adult in good health. The chain is built from TRBV6-1 and TRBJ1-5, with D possibly being TRBD1 (6 bases). Sequencing was performed on peripheral blood, taken on day 0 of AZD1222 vaccination. The CDR3 loop is CASSEGGPGSHF. CDR3 coding DNA: TGTGCCAGCAGTGAGGGGGGCCCTGGCTCGCATTTT.